This T cell receptor beta chain was documented in a study of T cells after yellow fever vaccination. Synthesis of TCR cDNA relied on 5'RACE template switching, which attached a universal primer site and UMIs. TCRdb redid the calling of the 5' RACE reads with MiXCR, one entry per CDR3 protein. The sample lists around 340,000 distinct CDR3 sequences; under 15% were seen once. The receptor comes from a man younger than 35 who received the YFV17D yellow fever vaccine. The input for sequencing was CD4+ T cells sorted from PBMCs, taken 15 days after the yellow fever booster vaccination.

In nucleotides, the CDR3 is TGTGCCAGCAGCCCCGGGACAGGGGGTTTAGGGGAGCAGTTCTTC. Protein product: CASSPGTGGLGEQFF. The V gene is TRBV6-6, the J gene TRBJ2-1; 11 bases are shared with TRBD1. Germline trimming cut 6 bases from V and 10 bases from J; bases unmatched to any gene: 11. The CDR3 spans 15 residues. Germline lookup yields CDR1 MNHNY and CDR2 SVGAGI (reference sequence).